Listed below are T cell receptor beta chains from one sample, sequenced in a study of blood T cell repertoires in COVID-19. Assay used: immunoSEQ multiplex PCR; TCRdb lists only in-frame clones, some missing. Here the sample spans 350,000 to 450,000 clones, roughly 87% being singletons. What was sequenced was PBMCs or T cells enriched from blood (not recorded which). All receptors come from a woman between 45 and 65 years old who had recovered from COVID-19. The CDR3 runs from the conserved cysteine through the conserved F or W. A D gene is named only where the DNA matches it firmly. Clone sizes are given selectively: once, few, many, or a class where the clone is expanded.

j_gene,abundance,v_gene,d_gene,CDR3nt,CDR3aa
TRBJ2-7,-,TRBV20-1,-,TGCAGTGCCAGTTCGGGGGTTGTCGACGAGCAGTACTTC,CSASSGVVDEQYF
TRBJ2-3,-,TRBV10-3,TRBD2,TGTGCCACCCAGGGACTAGCGGGGGGATCGTACTACACAGATACGCAGTATTTT,CATQGLAGGSYYTDTQYF
TRBJ2-3,few,TRBV2,-,TGTGCCAGCAGCCAACTGCCGGGCACAGATACGCAGTATTTT,CASSQLPGTDTQYF
TRBJ1-2,-,TRBV27,-,TGTGCCAGCAGCGGGCCGGGGGTTGGCTACACCTTC,CASSGPGVGYTF
TRBJ1-6,-,TRBV6-5,TRBD1,TGTGCCAGCGGTCGGGACAGGGTCGAGAATTCACCCCTCCACTTT,CASGRDRVENSPLHF
TRBJ1-1,-,TRBV6-5,-,TGTGCCAGCAGGAGTCGAACAGGAGCCTCTGAAGCTTTCTTT,CASRSRTGASEAFF
TRBJ2-2,-,TRBV7-9,TRBD2,TGTGCCAGCAGCTATGGACTAGCGGGCAGCGTTACCGGGGAGCTGTTTTTT,CASSYGLAGSVTGELFF
TRBJ1-2,-,TRBV19,-,TGTGCCAGTAGTAACTCCGGGACCCCGGGGGGAAATGGCTACACCTTC,CASSNSGTPGGNGYTF
TRBJ2-6,-,TRBV19,TRBD1,TGTGCCACTAGAGACACCGGGACAGGGCTGACTGGGGCCAACGTCCTGACTTTC,CATRDTGTGLTGANVLTF
TRBJ1-6,-,TRBV4-2,TRBD1,TGTGCCAGCAGCCAAGATCTGGGACAGGATAATTCACCCCTCCACTTT,CASSQDLGQDNSPLHF
TRBJ2-3,-,TRBV5-1,TRBD2,TGCGCCAGCAGCTTGGGCGGGAGGGCCGAGGATACGCAGTATTTT,CASSLGGRAEDTQYF
TRBJ2-5,-,TRBV2,-,TGTGCCAGCAGTGTCTCACAGGCGGTACAAGAGACCCAGTACTTC,CASSVSQAVQETQYF
TRBJ1-1,-,TRBV7-9,-,TGTGCCAGCAGCTTTGGGAGTAACACTGAAGCTTTCTTT,CASSFGSNTEAFF
TRBJ1-1,-,TRBV19,TRBD1,TGTGCCAGTAGGAATGACAGGGTGGGCACTGAAGCTTTCTTT,CASRNDRVGTEAFF
TRBJ2-5,once,TRBV11-2,-,TGTGCCAGCAGCTTCAGCGGACAAGAGACCCAGTACTTC,CASSFSGQETQYF
TRBJ1-5,few,TRBV19,-,TGTGCCAGTAGCCCTGACACTAATCAGCCCCAGCATTTT,CASSPDTNQPQHF
TRBJ1-2,-,TRBV5-1,-,TGCGCCAGCAGTCTGGACCAGGGAAGCTATGGCTACACCTTC,CASSLDQGSYGYTF
TRBJ1-2,-,TRBV5-6,TRBD1,TGTGCCAGTGGGGGACAGGGGAACTATGGCTACACCTTC,CASGGQGNYGYTF
TRBJ2-1,once,TRBV5-1,-,TGCGCCAGCAGCTTGGCCGATGAGCAGTTCTTC,CASSLADEQFF
TRBJ1-1,-,TRBV2,-,TGTGCCAGCAGCCGAGGGGAGGGAACTGAAGCTTTCTTT,CASSRGEGTEAFF
TRBJ2-3,-,TRBV11-3,-,TGTGCCAGCAGTATTGAGGGGACAAGCACAGATACGCAGTATTTT,CASSIEGTSTDTQYF
TRBJ1-2,once,TRBV7-2,TRBD1,TGTGCCAGCAGCCTTCGGACAGGGTTGTTCGGCTATGGCTACACCTTC,CASSLRTGLFGYGYTF
TRBJ1-4,-,TRBV12-3/TRBV12-4,-,TGTGCCAGCAACCGGGGGAGTAATGAAAAACTGTTTTTT,CASNRGSNEKLFF
TRBJ1-5,-,TRBV19,-,TGTGCCAGTAGTATGACAGTCCATAGCAATCAGCCCCAGCATTTT,CASSMTVHSNQPQHF
TRBJ1-2,-,TRBV6-5,TRBD1,TGTGCCAGCAGTCCCCGGGACAGACTTTACTATGGCTACACCTTC,CASSPRDRLYYGYTF
TRBJ2-4,-,TRBV12-3/TRBV12-4,-,TGTGCCAGCAGTTTGGGGGCAAACAGGCTTCAGTACTTC,CASSLGANRLQYF
TRBJ2-5,-,TRBV7-2,TRBD2,TGTGCCAGCAGCTTAGAAGGGGGACTAGCGCAAGAGACCCAGTACTTC,CASSLEGGLAQETQYF
TRBJ2-1,-,TRBV6-1,-,TGTGCCAGCAGTGAAGACAGGAGCTCCTACAATGAGCAGTTCTTC,CASSEDRSSYNEQFF
TRBJ2-6,-,TRBV18,TRBD1,TGTGCCAGCACAGGGACAGGGGGCCTCTCTGGGGCCAACGTCCTGACTTTC,CASTGTGGLSGANVLTF
TRBJ1-2,-,TRBV6-5,TRBD1,TGTGCCAGCAGTTCGCCAGGACAGGGGGGCTACACCTTC,CASSSPGQGGYTF
TRBJ2-1,-,TRBV4-1,TRBD2,TGCGCCAGCAGCCAAGATGCCCCCACTAGCGGGAACTGGAATGAGCAGTTCTTC,CASSQDAPTSGNWNEQFF
TRBJ1-6,-,TRBV12-1,-,TGTGCCAGCAGCTGTCGACAGGGGGACTCACCCCTCCACTTT,CASSCRQGDSPLHF
TRBJ2-2,few,TRBV11-1,-,TGTGCCAGCAGCTTAGGGGCCAGCCCCCACACCGGGGAGCTGTTTTTT,CASSLGASPHTGELFF
TRBJ1-2,-,TRBV6-5,-,TGTGCCAGCAGTTACTCGGGCAAGTTCTATGGCTACACCTTC,CASSYSGKFYGYTF
TRBJ1-2,few,TRBV7-2,TRBD1,TGTGCCAGCAGCACCCGTCCCGGGACAGGGGGCGGTGACTATGGCTACACCTTC,CASSTRPGTGGGDYGYTF
TRBJ2-7,-,TRBV11-2,TRBD2,TGTGCCAGCAGCTTGACTAGCGGGAGTCGAACCTACTACGAGCAGTACTTC,CASSLTSGSRTYYEQYF
TRBJ1-1,-,TRBV5-1,-,TGCGCCAGCAGCTTGTCCACAAACCCTTCCACTGAAGCTTTCTTT,CASSLSTNPSTEAFF
TRBJ1-3,-,TRBV6-2/TRBV6-3,-,TGTGCCAGCAGTTCCTGGACAGCGATCGGAAACACCATATATTTT,CASSSWTAIGNTIYF